Following are 14 T cell receptor beta chains from one sample sequenced in a study of T cells in Graves' hyperthyroidism and ophthalmopathy. Template material for amplifying TCR beta CDR3 regions consisted of RNA transcripts. TCR CDR3 underwent first-round RT-PCR with the HTBI primer set. TCRdb reprocessed the multiplex PCR reads via MiXCR and lists one record per CDR3 protein. The repertoire holds hundreds of thousands of distinct CDR3 sequences, roughly 20% seen once, with around a third in the top ten. Sequencing input: blood. The receptors shown here come from a man aged 30-40 years with Graves' ophthalmopathy.

This chain uses TRBV15 with TRBJ2-3, with TRBD1 matching 8 bases. The CDR3 is 14 residues long. From germline, CDR1 is LNHNV and CDR2 YYDKDF (reference sequence). Losses at the gene ends were 1 base for V and 3 bases for J; bases not matched to a gene: 0. The CDR3 bases are TGTGCCACCAGCAGAGGACAGGGGACAGATACGCAGTATTTT. It encodes CATSRGQGTDTQYF. The full variable domain, its missing parts supplied by reference TRBV15 and TRBJ2-3, is DAMVIQNPRYQVTQFGKPVTLSCSQTLNHNVMYWYQQKSSQAPKLLFHYYDKDFNNEADTPDNFQSRRPNTSFCFLDIRSPGLGDTAMYLCATSRGQGTDTQYFGPGTRLTVL.

The chain combines TRBV4-3 with TRBJ2-7; no firm D call. The germline gives CDR1 LGHNA, CDR2 YSLEER. The CDR3 length is 15 residues. V dropped 0 bases and J dropped 2 bases, with 11 bases sitting between them. CDR3 in amino acids: CASSQEAEVTYEQYF. For the CDR3, the DNA is TGCGCCAGCAGCCAAGAAGCCGAGGTAACCTACGAGCAGTACTTC.

This clonotype came up a few times. The J gene is TRBJ2-5, the V gene TRBV6-2 or TRBV6-3; D remains unclear. The V gene's germline CDR1 is MNHEY and CDR2 SVGEGT. V was trimmed by 4 bases and J by 13 bases, leaving 16 bases between them. The CDR3 has 12 residues. CDR3 DNA: TGTGCCAGCAGTTTGAAAGACGGCTTGAGGTACTTC. Protein product: CASSLKDGLRYF.

This clonotype was seen many times. The rearrangement joins TRBV3-1 to TRBJ2-7, with 9 bases matching TRBD2. V dropped 0 bases and J dropped 4; count of bases not matched to a gene: 4. CDR3 length equals 15 residues. CDR1 is LGHDT, CDR2 YNNKEL, per germline (reference sequence). The CDR3 bases are TGTGCCAGCAGCCAAGACACTAGCGGGTTTTACGAGCAGTACTTC. It translates to CASSQDTSGFYEQYF.

This clonotype occurred many times. The genes are TRBV5-1 and TRBJ1-1; 7 bases are a match to TRBD1. Germline-derived CDR1 and CDR2 are SGHRS and YFSETQ. There are 13 residues in the CDR3. Losses at the gene ends were 2 bases for V and 3 bases for J; bases not matched to a gene: 1. CDR3 in DNA: TGCGCCAGCAGCTTCGACAGGGACACTGAAGCTTTCTTT. Its translation is CASSFDRDTEAFF.

J is TRBJ2-1 and V is TRBV24-1; 8 bases align to TRBD2. J lost 6 bases, V lost 4 bases, and 7 bases had no gene match. The germline V gene has CDR1 KGHDR and CDR2 SFDVKD. This CDR3 has 15 residues. The chain's CDR3 is CATSDGTRGFNEQFF. The CDR3 region has the DNA TGTGCCACCAGTGACGGGACTAGGGGCTTCAATGAGCAGTTCTTC.

This clonotype was seen more than once but under ten times. V usage is TRBV6-2 or TRBV6-3 and J usage is TRBJ2-1, with 9 bases fitting TRBD2. The junction had 20 bases not matched to a gene; V was cut back by 6 bases and J by 5 bases. Looked up from germline, CDR1 is MNHEY and CDR2 is SVGEGT. The CDR3 length is 19 residues. Written as DNA, the CDR3 is TGTGCCAGCAGCTTACTTCGGGGGATCTCTAGCGGGAAAAACAATGAGCAGTTCTTC. Amino acids: CASSLLRGISSGKNNEQFF.

This clonotype was counted a few times. The rearrangement links TRBV6-2 or TRBV6-3 to TRBJ2-1, with 16 bases matching TRBD2. This CDR3 contains 19 residues. Looked up from germline, CDR1 is MNHEY and CDR2 is SVGEGT. V dropped 6 bases and J dropped 0; count of bases not matched to a gene: 8. The CDR3 nucleotides are TGTGCCAGCAGCCACCTGGGACTAGCGGGAGGGAGCTCCTACAATGAGCAGTTCTTC. Its protein is CASSHLGLAGGSSYNEQFF.

J is TRBJ2-7 and V is TRBV28; D gene ambiguous. The germline gives CDR1 MDHEN, CDR2 SYDVKM. The CDR3 runs to 12 residues. Trimming cost V 7 bases and J 5 bases, with 12 bases left between them. CDR3 residues: CASTNLRHEQYF. In DNA form, the CDR3 reads TGTGCCAGCACCAACCTCCGCCACGAGCAGTACTTC.

This clonotype was recorded a few times. The chain has TRBV6-1 and TRBJ1-6; weak D call: TRBD1 (6 bases). V was clipped by 6 bases and J by 7 bases, with 13 bases between them. This CDR3 spans 14 amino acids. CDR1 and CDR2 from the germline V gene are MNHNS and SASEGT. CDR3 loop: CASRPGQPNSPLHF. The CDR3 region has the DNA TGTGCCAGCAGGCCAGGACAGCCAAATTCACCCCTCCACTTT.

V gene TRBV7-9 combines with J gene TRBJ2-5; D remains ambiguous. This CDR3 has 16 residues. Germline CDR1 reads SEHNR; CDR2 reads FQNEAQ (reference sequence). Trimming pared 5 bases from V and 0 bases from J, leaving 16 bases between. For the CDR3, the DNA is TGTGCCAGCAGCAGACGTACACCCACCTACCAAGAGACCCAGTACTTC. It yields the protein CASSRRTPTYQETQYF.

Details on this clonotype: The germline gene is not matched at one end of the junction; a read error may be the cause. V and J are TRBV7-7 and TRBJ2-2, with TRBD1 matching 7 bases. The germline gives CDR1 SSHAT, CDR2 FNYEAQ (reference sequence). The CDR3 runs to 16 residues. The DNA of the CDR3 is TGTGCTAGCAGCTTTAGGCCCCAGGGGGTCACCGGGGAGCTGTTTTTT. Translation: CASSFRPQGVTGELFF.

This clonotype was found many times. The CDR3 nucleotides read TGTGCCAGCAGTCCCACTTCGCGGACTAGCACAGATACGCAGTATTTT. This sequence encodes CASSPTSRTSTDTQYF. This chain uses TRBV2 with TRBJ2-3, with D maybe TRBD2 (5 bases). CDR3 size: 16 residues. The V gene's germline CDR1 is SNHLY and CDR2 FYNNEI. Between the trimmed V and J ends, which lost 5 bases and 0 bases, there was a span of 15 bases.

The chain recombines TRBV6-5 with TRBJ2-5, with D unresolved. Germline loops: CDR1 MNHEY, CDR2 SVGAGI. Between the trimmed V and J ends, which lost 0 bases and 1 base, there was a span of 18 bases. The CDR3 extends over 18 amino acids. The CDR3 sequence: CASSYSGATVSLQETQYF. The CDR3 DNA follows: TGTGCCAGCAGTTACTCCGGTGCGACCGTAAGCCTCCAAGAGACCCAGTACTTC.